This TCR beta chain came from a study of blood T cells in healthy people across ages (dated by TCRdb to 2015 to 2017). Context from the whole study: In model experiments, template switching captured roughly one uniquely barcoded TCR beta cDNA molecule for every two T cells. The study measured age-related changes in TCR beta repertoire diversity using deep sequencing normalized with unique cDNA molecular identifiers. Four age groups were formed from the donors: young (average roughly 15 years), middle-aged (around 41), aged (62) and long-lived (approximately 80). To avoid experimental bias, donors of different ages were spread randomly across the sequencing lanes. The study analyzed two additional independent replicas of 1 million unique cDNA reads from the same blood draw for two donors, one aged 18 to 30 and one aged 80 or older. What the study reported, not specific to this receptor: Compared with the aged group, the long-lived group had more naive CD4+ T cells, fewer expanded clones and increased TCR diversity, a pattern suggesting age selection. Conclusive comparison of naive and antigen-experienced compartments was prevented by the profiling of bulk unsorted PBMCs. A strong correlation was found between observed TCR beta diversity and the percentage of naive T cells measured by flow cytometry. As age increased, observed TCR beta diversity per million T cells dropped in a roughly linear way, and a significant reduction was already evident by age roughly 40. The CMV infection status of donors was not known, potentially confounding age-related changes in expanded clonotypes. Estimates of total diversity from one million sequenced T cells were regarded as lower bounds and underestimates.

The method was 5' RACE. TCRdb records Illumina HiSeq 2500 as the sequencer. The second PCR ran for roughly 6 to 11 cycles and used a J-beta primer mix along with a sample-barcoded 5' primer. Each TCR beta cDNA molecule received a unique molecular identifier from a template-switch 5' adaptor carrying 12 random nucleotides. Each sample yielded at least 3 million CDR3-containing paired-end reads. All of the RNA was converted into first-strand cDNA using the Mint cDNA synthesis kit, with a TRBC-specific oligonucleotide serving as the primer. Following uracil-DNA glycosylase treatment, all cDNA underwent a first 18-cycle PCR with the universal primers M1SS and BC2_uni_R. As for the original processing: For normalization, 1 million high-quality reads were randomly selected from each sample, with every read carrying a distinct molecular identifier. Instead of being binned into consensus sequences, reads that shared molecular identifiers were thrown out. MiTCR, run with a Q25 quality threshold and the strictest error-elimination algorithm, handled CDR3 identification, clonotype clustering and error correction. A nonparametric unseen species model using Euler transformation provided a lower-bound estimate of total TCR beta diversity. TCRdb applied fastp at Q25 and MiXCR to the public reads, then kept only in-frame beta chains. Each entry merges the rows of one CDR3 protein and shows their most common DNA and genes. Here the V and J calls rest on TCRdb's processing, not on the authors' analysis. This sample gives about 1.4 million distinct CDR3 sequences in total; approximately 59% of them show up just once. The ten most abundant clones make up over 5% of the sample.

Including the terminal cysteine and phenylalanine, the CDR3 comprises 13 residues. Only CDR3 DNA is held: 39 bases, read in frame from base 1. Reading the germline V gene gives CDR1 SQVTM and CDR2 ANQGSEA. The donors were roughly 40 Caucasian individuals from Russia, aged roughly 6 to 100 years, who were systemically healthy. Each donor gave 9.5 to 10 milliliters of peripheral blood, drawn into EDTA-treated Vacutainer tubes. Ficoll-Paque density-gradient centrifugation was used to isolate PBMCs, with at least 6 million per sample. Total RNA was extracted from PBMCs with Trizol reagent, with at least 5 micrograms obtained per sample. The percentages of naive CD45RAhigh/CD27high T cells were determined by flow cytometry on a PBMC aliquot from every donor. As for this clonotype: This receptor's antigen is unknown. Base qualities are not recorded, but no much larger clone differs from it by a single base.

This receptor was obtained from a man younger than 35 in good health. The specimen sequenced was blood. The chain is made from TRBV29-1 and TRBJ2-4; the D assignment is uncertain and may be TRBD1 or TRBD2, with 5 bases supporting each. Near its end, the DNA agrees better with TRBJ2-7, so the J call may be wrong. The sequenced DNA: TGCAGCGTTGACGTACAGGCGGGTGCCGAGCAGTACTTC. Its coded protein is CSVDVQAGAEQYF.